The 24 T cell receptor beta chains below all came from one sample that was sequenced in a study of blood T cell repertoires in COVID-19. The repertoire was sequenced with immunoSEQ multiplex PCR; TCRdb's copy has only in-frame clones and lacks some. Here the sample spans approximately 300,000 clones, around 87% being singletons. Sequenced input: peripheral blood. All receptors come from a man between 45 and 60 years old with active or convalescent COVID-19.

The chain employs TRBV15 and TRBJ1-1; no reliable D call. From germline, CDR1 is LNHNV and CDR2 YYDKDF (reference sequence). The CDR3 spans 17 residues. V was pared by 1 base and J by 0 bases, with 15 bases between. The chain's CDR3 is CATSRGARGFMNTEAFF. The CDR3 DNA is TGTGCCACCAGCAGAGGTGCCAGAGGGTTCATGAACACTGAAGCTTTCTTT.

The CDR3 nucleotides are TGTGCCAGCAGCGTAGCCCTTACAGGGGGCGCCTTCTGTCTGGAGCAGTACTTC. Amino acids: CASSVALTGGAFCLEQYF. The chain employs TRBV9 and TRBJ2-7; 9 bases are shared with TRBD1. Germline V CDR1 and CDR2: SGDLS, YYNGEE. The V and J ends lost 0 bases and 7 bases, in that order; junction bases with no gene match: 17. The CDR3 runs 18 residues.

The chain uses TRBV5-8 and TRBJ1-1; D perhaps matches TRBD1 (6 bases). V was pared by 4 bases and J by 3 bases, with 10 bases between. This CDR3 has 13 residues. Germline V gene sequence: CDR1 SGHTS, CDR2 YDEGEE. As DNA, the CDR3 is TGTGCCAGCAGCCTAAACAGGGACACTGAAGCTTTCTTT. Protein product: CASSLNRDTEAFF.

This chain links TRBV19 with TRBJ2-7, with a weak D call TRBD1 (5 bases). The CDR3 has 14 amino acids. Germline CDR1 reads LNHDA; CDR2 reads SQIVND (reference sequence). V was cut by 7 bases and J by 4 bases, with 17 bases left in between. The CDR3 DNA sequence: TGTGCCAGTACCAGACAGTTGGGCCCTTACGAGCAGTACTTC. Its protein product is CASTRQLGPYEQYF.

This clone was found once. CDR3 protein: CASLHRDRVGAFF. In DNA form, the CDR3 reads TGTGCCAGCTTACACCGGGACAGGGTGGGGGCTTTCTTT. The chain is built from TRBV5-6 and TRBJ1-1, with 9 bases matching TRBD1. The CDR3 sequence is 13 residues long. CDR1 and CDR2 from the germline V gene are SGHDT and YYEEEE. J lost 11 bases, V lost 7 bases, and 12 bases had no gene match.

This clone was observed once. The chain combines TRBV6-1 with TRBJ1-4; tentatively, D is TRBD1 (6 bases). The germline V gene has CDR1 MNHNS and CDR2 SASEGT. The CDR3 has 12 amino acids. Trimming pared 3 bases from V and 13 bases from J, leaving 12 bases between. The CDR3 sequence: CASSDREGVLFF. For the CDR3, the DNA is TGTGCCAGCAGTGACCGTGAGGGGGTACTGTTTTTT.

This clone occurred once. The chain combines TRBV7-9 with TRBJ1-2; possibly TRBD1 for D (6 bases). V gave up 4 bases and J gave up 5 bases, with 14 bases separating them. Germline V gives CDR1 SEHNR, CDR2 FQNEAQ (reference sequence). The CDR3 covers 14 residues. The CDR3 protein is CASSSRTDFYGYTF. The CDR3 nucleotides are TGTGCCAGCAGCTCCAGGACAGATTTTTATGGCTACACCTTC.

This chain uses TRBV28 with TRBJ2-1; the match to TRBD1 covers 10 bases. Germline values: CDR1 MDHEN, CDR2 SYDVKM. With V trimmed by 6 bases and J by 10 bases, 6 bases remained unmatched. The CDR3 totals 13 residues. The CDR3 loop reads CASSRDRGREQFF. CDR3 sequence (DNA): TGTGCCAGCAGCAGGGACAGGGGAAGAGAGCAGTTCTTC.

The chain employs TRBV28 and TRBJ1-6; D call uncertain. Germline V gene data show CDR1 as MDHEN and CDR2 as SYDVKM. This CDR3 has 15 residues. The V end was cut by 3 bases, the J end by 10 bases, with 16 bases between. The CDR3 nucleotides are TGTGCCAGCAGTTTTTGGAGGAGGGTAGGGTCACCCCTCCACTTT. Its translation: CASSFWRRVGSPLHF.

As for this clone: Other DNA sequences within the sample encode an identical CDR3. V usage is TRBV28 and J usage is TRBJ1-1, with unresolved D. CDR3 length: 12 amino acids. Trimming took 3 bases from V and 4 from J, leaving 6 bases between them. Germline V gene lookup returns CDR1 MDHEN and CDR2 SYDVKM. CDR3 protein: CASSFSLTEAFF. CDR3 DNA sequence: TGTGCCAGCAGTTTTAGTCTCACTGAAGCTTTCTTT.

V usage is TRBV6-5 and J usage is TRBJ1-1; D unclear. The germline gives CDR1 MNHEY, CDR2 SVGAGI. Between the trimmed V and J ends, which lost 2 bases and 8 bases, there was a span of 21 bases. The CDR3 spans 16 residues. CDR3 amino acids: CASSYNDRVRRWEAFF. The DNA of the CDR3 is TGTGCCAGCAGTTACAATGATCGAGTCCGCAGGTGGGAAGCTTTCTTT.

This clone showed up just once. The gene calls are TRBV4-2 and TRBJ2-1; 10 nucleotides agree with TRBD1. J lost 8 bases, V lost 0 bases, and 1 base had no gene match. Germline lookup yields CDR1 LGHNA and CDR2 YNFKEQ. The CDR3 totals 14 residues. The CDR3 protein is CASSQDGTGDEQFF. CDR3 DNA: TGTGCCAGCAGCCAAGACGGGACAGGGGATGAGCAGTTCTTC.

The V and J genes are TRBV11-3 and TRBJ2-5; no clear D. Trimming cost V 3 bases and J 2 bases, with 7 bases left between them. Per germline, CDR1 SGHNT and CDR2 YENEEA. The CDR3 is 13 amino acids. The CDR3 is CASSFGVQETQYF. DNA for the CDR3: TGTGCCAGCAGCTTTGGAGTACAAGAGACCCAGTACTTC.

This chain uses TRBV4-3 with TRBJ1-4; D is perhaps TRBD1 (6 bases). The CDR3 totals 15 residues. V lost 1 base and J lost 7, with 13 bases in between. The germline CDR1 and CDR2 sequences are LGHNA and YSLEER. Written as DNA, the CDR3 is TGCGCCAGCAGCCAAGGGGACATCTGGAGTGAAAAACTGTTTTTT. Residues: CASSQGDIWSEKLFF.

The CDR3 sequence is CASSGGDFQETQYF. CDR3 DNA sequence: TGCGCCAGCAGCGGAGGGGACTTCCAAGAGACCCAGTACTTC. V usage is TRBV5-1 and J usage is TRBJ2-5; TRBD2 might be the D (6 bases). The germline CDR1 and CDR2 sequences are SGHRS and YFSETQ. The CDR3 is 14 amino acids. Deletions cut 4 bases from V and 1 base from J, with 11 bases between.

This clone was observed a single time. The J gene is TRBJ2-1, the V gene TRBV28; 7 bases fit TRBD2. The CDR3 length is 15 residues. The germline V gene has CDR1 MDHEN and CDR2 SYDVKM. With V trimmed by 5 bases and J by 2 bases, 6 bases remained unmatched. CDR3 DNA sequence: TGTGCCAGCAGTACAGCGGGATTCCCCTACAATGAGCAGTTCTTC. This sequence encodes CASSTAGFPYNEQFF.

This rearrangement joins TRBV28 to TRBJ2-4; 7 nucleotides align to TRBD1. V lost 8 bases, J lost 4 bases, and 5 bases stayed unmatched. The CDR3 is 13 residues long. From germline, CDR1 is MDHEN and CDR2 SYDVKM. CDR3 sequence: CASSGQSKNIQYF. The CDR3 DNA is TGTGCCAGCTCGGGACAGTCAAAAAACATTCAGTACTTC.

V usage is TRBV28 and J usage is TRBJ1-5; 7 bases match TRBD1. V gave up 2 bases and J gave up 5 bases; unmatched junction bases: 6. In germline, CDR1 is MDHEN, CDR2 SYDVKM. The CDR3 has 15 residues. CDR3 sequence (DNA): TGTGCCAGCAGTTTAGGGACAGAGCTTTATCAGCCCCAGCATTTT. Its translation: CASSLGTELYQPQHF.

This clone was counted a single time. The CDR3 nucleotides read TGTGCCAGTAGCCCGACAGGGGGGACTCAGCCCCAGCATTTT. Its translation: CASSPTGGTQPQHF. The chain joins TRBV19 to TRBJ1-5, with 9 bases matching TRBD1. Germline assignment: CDR1 LNHDA and CDR2 SQIVND (reference sequence). V lost 6 bases and J lost 6; bases outside the gene matches: 6. This CDR3 is built from 14 residues.

J is TRBJ2-7 and V is TRBV7-9; D may be TRBD2 (6 bases). V was trimmed by 5 bases and J by 6 bases, leaving 14 bases between them. Germline CDR1 and CDR2: SEHNR and FQNEAQ (reference sequence). The length of the CDR3 is 13 residues. The CDR3 nucleotides read TGTGCCAGCAGCCCGCGTGGGGGGAGCGAGCAGTACTTC. Protein sequence: CASSPRGGSEQYF.

As concerns this clone: Other DNA sequences in the same sample also yield this CDR3. The rearrangement links TRBV5-6 to TRBJ1-1; 7 bases match TRBD1. The CDR3 sequence is 13 residues long. Germline loops: CDR1 SGHDT, CDR2 YYEEEE. Unmatched junction bases numbered 3, after V lost 1 base and J lost 6 bases. CDR3 amino acids: CASSLWTGPEAFF. CDR3 in DNA: TGTGCCAGCAGCTTGTGGACAGGACCTGAAGCTTTCTTT.

This chain uses TRBV27 with TRBJ1-6, with D perhaps matching TRBD1 (5 bases). The CDR3 loop spans 14 amino acids. Germline assignment: CDR1 MNHEY and CDR2 SMNVEV (reference sequence). Trimming pared 6 bases from V and 10 bases from J, leaving 16 bases between. CDR3 loop: CASRITGVGSPLHF. In DNA, the CDR3 is TGTGCCAGCAGGATTACAGGAGTGGGGTCACCCCTCCACTTT.

V usage is TRBV18 and J usage is TRBJ1-1; D remains ambiguous. The germline gives CDR1 KGHSH, CDR2 LQKENI. CDR3 length: 13 amino acids. V gave up 3 bases and J gave up 10 bases, with 15 bases separating them. The CDR3 is CASSPSQQEGAFF. The CDR3 DNA reads TGTGCCAGCTCACCGTCACAGCAAGAGGGAGCTTTCTTT.

The chain joins TRBV28 to TRBJ2-7, with TRBD2 matching 9 bases. This CDR3 has 13 residues. V lost 3 bases, J lost 4 bases, and 1 base stayed unmatched. Germline V gene sequence: CDR1 MDHEN, CDR2 SYDVKM. Here the CDR3 reads CASSFGLAYEQYF. CDR3 nucleotides: TGTGCCAGCAGTTTCGGACTAGCGTACGAGCAGTACTTC.